What follows are 9 T cell receptor beta chains derived from one specimen sequenced in a study of metastatic and nonmetastatic thyroid tumors. Among the patients, none had received any treatment before thyroid surgery. TCRdb re-called clones via MiXCR from the PCR reads. The top ten hold less than 9.5% of the sample, which has about 4,000 clones, 22% seen once. The specimen sequenced was tumor tissue. Receptors originate from a female donor with papillary thyroid cancer or a benign thyroid nodule (not recorded which). Some clones in this sample may be carry-over from other donors' samples.

As concerns this clone: One junction end does not reproduce the germline sequence, and a read error may be involved. V gene TRBV19 combines with J gene TRBJ2-3, with TRBD2 matching 10 bases. Germline V gene lookup returns CDR1 LNHDA and CDR2 SQIVND (reference sequence). CDR3 length: 16 residues. CDR3 in amino acids: CASQRAGLANTDTQYF. The CDR3 DNA reads as TGCGCCAGCCAGAGAGCGGGACTAGCGAACACAGATACGCAGTATTTT.

This clone ranks as medium-sized (0.01 to 0.1%). V is TRBV28 and J is TRBJ2-3; 7 bases agree with TRBD2. With V trimmed by 4 bases and J by 3 bases, 4 bases remained unmatched. The length of the CDR3 is 14 residues. Germline loops: CDR1 MDHEN, CDR2 SYDVKM. The CDR3 region has the DNA TGTGCCAGCAGTTGGGTCGGGAGGACAGATACGCAGTATTTT. Its protein is CASSWVGRTDTQYF.

The CDR3 region is CASSRDNYEQYF. The CDR3 coding sequence is TGTGCCAGCAGCCGGGACAATTACGAGCAGTACTTC. J is TRBJ2-7 and V is TRBV7-4; weak D call: TRBD1 (6 bases). V was cut by 5 bases and J by 4 bases, with 9 bases left in between. The CDR3 totals 12 residues. Germline CDR1 is SGHVT and CDR2 is SQSDAQ.

Many counts were recorded for this clone. This may be a read error, as it is one base from a much larger clone. Other nucleotide sequences from this sample produce the same CDR3. The rearrangement uses TRBV11-3 and TRBJ1-1; D remains unclear. CDR3 length equals 11 residues. Germline values: CDR1 SGHNT, CDR2 YENEEA. The CDR3 reads CAGAPTYWGFF. The CDR3 DNA sequence: TGTGCCGGAGCCCCCACCTACTGGGGTTTCTTC.

This clone is labeled as medium-sized. J is TRBJ1-4 and V is TRBV30; tentative D call: TRBD1 (6 bases). V was cut by 1 base and J by 5 bases, with 14 bases left in between. The CDR3 runs to 15 residues. Germline V gene data show CDR1 as GTSNPN and CDR2 as SVGIG (reference sequence). The CDR3 region is CAWSGGGTRNEKLFF. CDR3 nucleotides: TGTGCCTGGAGTGGAGGCGGGACACGGAATGAAAAACTGTTTTTT.

The sample holds a few counts of this clone. The genes are TRBV29-1 and TRBJ2-5, with D perhaps TRBD1 or TRBD2 (6 bases each). The germline V and J ends were trimmed by 5 bases and 1 base, with 8 bases remaining between them. CDR3 length: 12 residues. The germline V gene encodes CDR1 SQVTM and CDR2 ANQGSEA. CDR3 in amino acids: CSVRGVQETQYF. DNA of the CDR3: TGCAGCGTTAGGGGGGTCCAAGAGACCCAGTACTTC.

The chain joins TRBV20-1 to TRBJ2-3; D possibly corresponds to TRBD2 (7 bases). CDR1 and CDR2 from the germline V gene are DFQATT and SNEGSKA (reference sequence). The CDR3 loop spans 15 amino acids. The V end lost 3 bases, the J end lost 3 bases, and 16 bases lay between the germline ends. CDR3 protein: CSASEGGGETDTQYF. The CDR3 DNA reads TGCAGTGCTAGCGAGGGAGGGGGTGAAACAGATACGCAGTATTTT.

This clone counts as medium-sized. This chain connects TRBV11-3 to TRBJ2-3, with 14 bases identical to TRBD2. Germline V gene data show CDR1 as SGHNT and CDR2 as YENEEA. The V segment lost 3 bases and the J segment 4 bases; nucleotides outside the gene matches: 3. The CDR3 runs 16 residues. For the CDR3, the DNA is TGTGCCAGCAGCTTCGGACTAGCGGGAGGAGCAGATACGCAGTATTTT. As protein: CASSFGLAGGADTQYF.

This clone has a handful of counts. The chain has TRBV27 and TRBJ2-5, with TRBD2 matching over 8 bases. This CDR3 is built from 15 residues. Germline assignment: CDR1 MNHEY and CDR2 SMNVEV (reference sequence). Trimming removed 5 bases from V and 0 bases from J; junction bases left unmatched: 5. Here the CDR3 reads CASSPSGRHQETQYF. The CDR3 coding sequence is TGTGCCAGCAGTCCCAGCGGGAGACACCAAGAGACCCAGTACTTC.